This TCR beta chain was found in a study of shared clonotypes between healthy human individuals. Deep level was the assay's run setting. Each subset's genomic DNA was shared equally among a number of immunoSEQ plates. The method was immunoSEQ multiplex PCR; TCRdb's version includes in-frame clones alone and lacks a portion of them. The repertoire includes roughly 1,800,000 clones, about 94% of them detected once, and more than 0.95% sits in the top ten. Positively selected for CCR7, the CD45RO-negative cells used as naive CD8 cells excluded terminally differentiated effector memory CD45RA+ cells. The ends were cut back, 5 bases at V and 5 bases at J, with 20 bases in the middle. Germline V CDR1 and CDR2: SEHNR, FQNEAQ (reference sequence). The CDR3 has 16 amino acids. For this clone: Its specificity is unknown.

General observations from the study: As a rule, naive subsets had a larger estimated richness than memory subsets.

Sequencing was done on a sample of naive CD8+ T cells sorted from blood. The TCR comes from a young man in good health. The chain has TRBV7-9 and TRBJ2-3, with D uncertain. The CDR3, as DNA: TGTGCCAGCAGCCCACCGGTCGGCTCGACGGAAGATACGCAGTATTTT. Protein: CASSPPVGSTEDTQYF.